This T cell receptor beta chain is drawn from a study of blood T cell repertoires in COVID-19. Study background: Sites in the United States, Italy and Spain provided acute and convalescent COVID-19 samples. In each case, the material was cDNA or gDNA derived from T cells, B-cell-depleted T cells, or PBMCs.

Original analysis: The assay estimated nucleated cells by amplifying reference gene primers. Produced via immunoSEQ multiplex PCR; TCRdb's table is partial and in-frame only. That table supplies the V and J calls and clone size; D and trimming were determined from the DNA. Among around 300,000 clones listed, roughly 88% were seen once. This CDR3 region has 14 residues. The germline gives CDR1 LNHDA, CDR2 SQIVND (reference sequence). V trimming: 8 bases; J trimming: 8 bases; junction bases outside the gene matches: 8. The TCR sequence derives from a woman in her sixties or seventies with acute or convalescent COVID-19. Specimen: peripheral blood. V usage is TRBV19 and J usage is TRBJ1-6; TRBD1 matches at 8 bases. This CDR3 is CASSQGAGDSPLHF. The CDR3, as DNA: TGTGCCAGTTCCCAGGGGGCGGGTGATTCACCCCTCCACTTT.